These 2 T cell receptor beta chains were sequenced from one sample in a study of HIV-infected patients and healthy controls. All unsorted peripheral T cells were captured because whole blood was used without fractionation. cDNA was made from around 0.45 ug RNA using alpha and beta constant primers. Each of the alpha and beta chains got its own library through chain-specific third strand synthesis with indices. Each CDR3 protein gets one entry after TCRdb re-called the 5' RACE reads with MiXCR. The repertoire consists of under 10,000 distinct CDR3 sequences, with 6.1% occurring once and the leading ten covering about 22%. Here the sequenced sample was blood, taken before antiretroviral therapy. The receptors were sampled from an adult with HIV infection.

This clonotype occurred many times. The chain has TRBV6-2 or TRBV6-3 and TRBJ2-1, with 10 positions matching TRBD1. Germline V gene lookup returns CDR1 MNHEY and CDR2 SVGEGT. The CDR3 is made up of 17 amino acids. V trimming: 7 bases; J trimming: 6 bases; junction bases outside the gene matches: 15. CDR3 protein: CASTSPNWGQGINEQFF. The DNA for the CDR3 is TGTGCCAGCACCTCTCCAAACTGGGGACAGGGGATCAATGAGCAGTTCTTC.

There are many counts of this clonotype. This rearrangement joins TRBV6-1 to TRBJ1-1; TRBD1 agrees at 9 bases. Per germline, CDR1 MNHNS and CDR2 SASEGT. CDR3 length: 16 residues. Trimming cost V 0 bases and J 4 bases; bases outside gene matches: 6. CDR3 amino acids: CASSEALPGQGTEAFF. CDR3 nucleotides: TGTGCCAGCAGTGAAGCCTTACCGGGACAGGGCACTGAAGCTTTCTTT.